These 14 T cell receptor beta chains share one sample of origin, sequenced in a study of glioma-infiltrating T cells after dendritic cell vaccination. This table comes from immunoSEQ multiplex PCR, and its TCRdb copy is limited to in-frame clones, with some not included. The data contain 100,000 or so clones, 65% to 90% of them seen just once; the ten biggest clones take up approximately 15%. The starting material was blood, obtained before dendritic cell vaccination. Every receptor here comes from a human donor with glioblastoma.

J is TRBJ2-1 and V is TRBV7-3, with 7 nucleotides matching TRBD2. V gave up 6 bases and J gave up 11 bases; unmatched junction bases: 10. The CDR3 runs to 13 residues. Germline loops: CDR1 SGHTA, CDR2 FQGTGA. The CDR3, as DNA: TGTGCCAGCAGTTCAAGCGGGATCGGCCAGCAGTTCTTC. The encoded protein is CASSSSGIGQQFF.

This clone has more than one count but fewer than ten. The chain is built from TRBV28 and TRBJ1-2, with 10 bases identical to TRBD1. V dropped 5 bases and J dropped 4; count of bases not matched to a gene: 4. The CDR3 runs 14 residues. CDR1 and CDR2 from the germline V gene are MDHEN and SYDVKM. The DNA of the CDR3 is TGTGCCAGCAGTCGCCGGACAGGGGGCTATGGCTACACCTTC. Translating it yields CASSRRTGGYGYTF.

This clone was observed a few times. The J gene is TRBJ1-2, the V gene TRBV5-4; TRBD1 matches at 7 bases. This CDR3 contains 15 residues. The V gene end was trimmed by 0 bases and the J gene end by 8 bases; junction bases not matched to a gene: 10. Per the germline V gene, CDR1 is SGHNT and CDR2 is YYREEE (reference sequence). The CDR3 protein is CASSLASGTVLGYTF. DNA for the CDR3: TGTGCCAGCAGCTTGGCCAGTGGGACAGTTCTCGGCTACACCTTC.

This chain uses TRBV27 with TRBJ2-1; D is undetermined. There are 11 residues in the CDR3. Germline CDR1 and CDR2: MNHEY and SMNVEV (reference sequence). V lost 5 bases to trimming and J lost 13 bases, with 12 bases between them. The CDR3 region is CASSRGRSQFF. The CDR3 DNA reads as TGTGCCAGCAGTCGCGGTCGCTCCCAGTTCTTC.

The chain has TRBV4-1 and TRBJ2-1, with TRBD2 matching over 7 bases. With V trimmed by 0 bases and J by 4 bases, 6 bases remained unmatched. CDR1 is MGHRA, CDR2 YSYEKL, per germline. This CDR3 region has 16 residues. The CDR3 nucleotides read TGCGCCAGCAGCCAAGATAGCGCGGGGGAATACAATGAGCAGTTCTTC. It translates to CASSQDSAGEYNEQFF.

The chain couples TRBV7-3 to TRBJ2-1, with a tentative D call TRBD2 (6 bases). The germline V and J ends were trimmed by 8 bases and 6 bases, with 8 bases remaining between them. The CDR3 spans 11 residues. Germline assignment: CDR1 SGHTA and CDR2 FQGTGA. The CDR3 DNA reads TGTGCCAGCGGGGGAGGCAATGAGCAGTTCTTC. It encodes CASGGGNEQFF.

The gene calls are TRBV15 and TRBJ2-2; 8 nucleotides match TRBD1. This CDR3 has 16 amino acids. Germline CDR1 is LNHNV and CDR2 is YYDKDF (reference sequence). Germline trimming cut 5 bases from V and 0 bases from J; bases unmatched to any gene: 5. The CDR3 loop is CATSVRQGPNTGELFF. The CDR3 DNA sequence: TGTGCCACCAGCGTCAGACAGGGGCCGAACACCGGGGAGCTGTTTTTT.

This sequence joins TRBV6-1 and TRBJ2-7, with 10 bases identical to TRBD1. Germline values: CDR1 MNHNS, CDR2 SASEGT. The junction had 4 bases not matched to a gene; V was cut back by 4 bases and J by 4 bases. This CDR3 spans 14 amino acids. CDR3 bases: TGTGCCAGCAGTGGCAGGACAGGGGGGTACGAGCAGTACTTC. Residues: CASSGRTGGYEQYF.

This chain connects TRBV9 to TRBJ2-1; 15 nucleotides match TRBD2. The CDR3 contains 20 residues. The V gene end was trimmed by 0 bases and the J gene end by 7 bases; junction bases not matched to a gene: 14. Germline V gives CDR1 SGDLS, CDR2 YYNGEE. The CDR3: CASSVVAGSGTSGRWNEQFF. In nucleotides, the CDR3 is TGTGCCAGCAGCGTAGTGGCAGGCTCCGGGACTAGCGGGAGGTGGAATGAGCAGTTCTTC.

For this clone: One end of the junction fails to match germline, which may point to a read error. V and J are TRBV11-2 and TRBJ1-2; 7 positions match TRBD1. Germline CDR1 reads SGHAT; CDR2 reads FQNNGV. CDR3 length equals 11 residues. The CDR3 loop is CASSLGGGTDF. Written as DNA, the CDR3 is TGTGCCAGCAGCTTAGGAGGGGGGACAGACTTC. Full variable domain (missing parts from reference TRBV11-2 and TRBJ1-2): EAGVAQSPRYKIIEKRQSVAFWCNPISGHATLYWYQQILGQGPKLLIQFQNNGVVDDSQLPKDRFSAERLKGVDSTLKIQPAKLEDSAVYLCASSLGGGTDFGSGTRLTVV.

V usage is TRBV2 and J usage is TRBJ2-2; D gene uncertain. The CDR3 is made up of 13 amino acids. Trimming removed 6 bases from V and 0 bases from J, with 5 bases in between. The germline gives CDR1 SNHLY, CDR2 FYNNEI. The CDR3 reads CASSQTNTGELFF. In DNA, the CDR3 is TGTGCCAGCAGCCAAACGAACACCGGGGAGCTGTTTTTT. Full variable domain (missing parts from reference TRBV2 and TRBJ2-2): EPEVTQTPSHQVTQMGQEVILRCVPISNHLYFYWYRQILGQKVEFLVSFYNNEISEKSEIFDDQFSVERPDGSNFTLKIRSTKLEDSAMYFCASSQTNTGELFFGEGSRLTVL.

The CDR3 DNA sequence: TGTGCCAGCCAAGATACTGGGACAGGAAACACTGAAGCTTTCTTT. Translated: CASQDTGTGNTEAFF. This chain connects TRBV6-4 to TRBJ1-1; 8 nucleotides line up with TRBD1. Germline CDR1 and CDR2: MRHNA and SNTAGT. The CDR3 sequence is 15 residues long. V was pared by 8 bases and J by 2 bases, with 10 bases of the junction left unmatched.

Here the CDR3 reads CASSSTGGNEKLFF. In nucleotides, the CDR3 is TGTGCCAGTAGTTCGACAGGGGGTAATGAAAAACTGTTTTTT. This chain links TRBV19 with TRBJ1-4; 9 nucleotides align to TRBD1. Trimming at V came to 5 bases and at J to 4 bases, leaving 2 bases not matched to a gene. CDR1 and CDR2 from the germline V gene are LNHDA and SQIVND (reference sequence). The length of the CDR3 is 14 residues.

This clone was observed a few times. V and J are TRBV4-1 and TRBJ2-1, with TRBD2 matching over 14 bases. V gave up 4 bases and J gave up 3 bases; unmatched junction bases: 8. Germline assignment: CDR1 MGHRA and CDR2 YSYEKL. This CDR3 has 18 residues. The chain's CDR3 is CASSLWTSGGSGYNEQFF. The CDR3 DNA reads TGCGCCAGCAGCCTTTGGACTAGCGGGGGGTCAGGCTACAATGAGCAGTTCTTC.